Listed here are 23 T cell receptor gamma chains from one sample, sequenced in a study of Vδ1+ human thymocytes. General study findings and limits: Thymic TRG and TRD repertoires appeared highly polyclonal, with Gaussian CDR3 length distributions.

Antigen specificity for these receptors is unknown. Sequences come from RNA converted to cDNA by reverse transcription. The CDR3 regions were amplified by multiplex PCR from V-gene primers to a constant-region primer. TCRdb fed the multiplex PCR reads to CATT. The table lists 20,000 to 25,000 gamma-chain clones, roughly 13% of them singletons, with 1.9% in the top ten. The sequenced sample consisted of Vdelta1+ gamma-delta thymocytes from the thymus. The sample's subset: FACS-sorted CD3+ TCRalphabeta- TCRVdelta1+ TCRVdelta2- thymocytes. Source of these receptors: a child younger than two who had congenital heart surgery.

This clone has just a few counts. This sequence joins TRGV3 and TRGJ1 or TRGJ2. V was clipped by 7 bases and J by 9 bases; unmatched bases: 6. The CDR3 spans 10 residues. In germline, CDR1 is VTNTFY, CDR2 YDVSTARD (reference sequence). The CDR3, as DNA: TGTGCCACCTGCTGGGGTAAGAAACTCTTT. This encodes CATCWGKKLF.

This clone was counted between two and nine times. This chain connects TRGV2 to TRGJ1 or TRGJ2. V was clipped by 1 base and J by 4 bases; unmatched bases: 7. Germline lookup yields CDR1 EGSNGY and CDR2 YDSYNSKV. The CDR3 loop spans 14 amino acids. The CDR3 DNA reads TGTGCCACCTGGGACGGATGGGGCTATTATAAGAAACTCTTT. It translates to CATWDGWGYYKKLF.

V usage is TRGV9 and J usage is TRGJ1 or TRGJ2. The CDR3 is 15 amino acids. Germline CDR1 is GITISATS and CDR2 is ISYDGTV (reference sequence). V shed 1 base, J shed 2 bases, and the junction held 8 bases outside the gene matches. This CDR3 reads CALWEVTHHYYKKLF. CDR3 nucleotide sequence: TGTGCCTTGTGGGAGGTAACCCACCATTATTATAAGAAACTCTTT.

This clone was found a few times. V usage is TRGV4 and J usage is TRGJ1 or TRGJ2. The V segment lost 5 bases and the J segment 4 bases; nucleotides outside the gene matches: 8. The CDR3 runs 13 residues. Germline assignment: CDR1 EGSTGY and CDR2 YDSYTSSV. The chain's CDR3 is CATWVGPYYKKLF. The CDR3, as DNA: TGTGCCACCTGGGTTGGTCCGTATTATAAGAAACTCTTT.

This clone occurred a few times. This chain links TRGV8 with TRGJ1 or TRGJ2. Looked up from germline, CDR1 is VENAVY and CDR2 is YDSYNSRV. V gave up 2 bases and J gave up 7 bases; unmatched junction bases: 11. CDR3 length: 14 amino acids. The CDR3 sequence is CATWDIGRSYKKLF. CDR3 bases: TGTGCCACCTGGGATATAGGGCGATCGTATAAGAAACTCTTT.

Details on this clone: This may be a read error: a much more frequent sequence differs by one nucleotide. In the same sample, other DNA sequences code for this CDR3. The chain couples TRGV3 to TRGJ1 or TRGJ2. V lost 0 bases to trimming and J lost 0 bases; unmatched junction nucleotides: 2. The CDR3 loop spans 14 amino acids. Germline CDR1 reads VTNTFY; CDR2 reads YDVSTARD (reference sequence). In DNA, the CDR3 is TGTGCCACCTGGGACAGGTTGAATTATTATAAGAAACTCTTT. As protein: CATWDRLNYYKKLF.

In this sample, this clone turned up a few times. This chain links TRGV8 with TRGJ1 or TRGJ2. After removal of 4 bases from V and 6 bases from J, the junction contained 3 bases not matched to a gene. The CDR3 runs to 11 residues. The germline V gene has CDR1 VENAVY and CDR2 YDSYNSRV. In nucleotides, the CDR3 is TGTGCCACCTGGGAGCCTTATAAGAAACTCTTT. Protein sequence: CATWEPYKKLF.

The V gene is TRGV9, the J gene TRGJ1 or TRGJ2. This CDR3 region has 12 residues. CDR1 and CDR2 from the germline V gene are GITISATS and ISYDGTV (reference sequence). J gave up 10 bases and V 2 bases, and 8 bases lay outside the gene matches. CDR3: CALWEAPEKKLF. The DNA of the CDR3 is TGTGCCTTGTGGGAGGCCCCAGAGAAGAAACTCTTT.

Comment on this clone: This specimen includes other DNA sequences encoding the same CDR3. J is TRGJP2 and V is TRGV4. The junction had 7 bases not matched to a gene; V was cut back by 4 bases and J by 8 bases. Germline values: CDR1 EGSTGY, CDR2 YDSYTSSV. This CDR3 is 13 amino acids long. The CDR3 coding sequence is TGTGCCACCTGGGACGCCGGGGATTGGATCAAGACGTTT. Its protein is CATWDAGDWIKTF.

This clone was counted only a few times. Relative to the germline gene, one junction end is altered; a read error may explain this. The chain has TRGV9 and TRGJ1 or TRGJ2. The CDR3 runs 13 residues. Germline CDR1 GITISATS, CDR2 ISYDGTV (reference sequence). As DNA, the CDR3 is TGTGCCTTGCGGGAGGTGGACGATTATAAGAAACTCTTT. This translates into CALREVDDYKKLF.

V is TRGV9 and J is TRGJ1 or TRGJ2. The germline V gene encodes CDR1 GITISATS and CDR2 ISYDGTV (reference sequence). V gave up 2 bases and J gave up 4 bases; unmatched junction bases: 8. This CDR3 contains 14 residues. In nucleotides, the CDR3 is TGTGCCTTGTGGGAGGCGACGAGATATTATAAGAAACTCTTT. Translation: CALWEATRYYKKLF.

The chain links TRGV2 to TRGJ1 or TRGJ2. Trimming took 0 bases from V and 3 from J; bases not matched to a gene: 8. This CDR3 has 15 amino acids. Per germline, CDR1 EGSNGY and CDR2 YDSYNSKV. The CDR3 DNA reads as TGTGCCACCTGGGACGGGCCTTATTTTTATTATAAGAAACTCTTT. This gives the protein CATWDGPYFYYKKLF.

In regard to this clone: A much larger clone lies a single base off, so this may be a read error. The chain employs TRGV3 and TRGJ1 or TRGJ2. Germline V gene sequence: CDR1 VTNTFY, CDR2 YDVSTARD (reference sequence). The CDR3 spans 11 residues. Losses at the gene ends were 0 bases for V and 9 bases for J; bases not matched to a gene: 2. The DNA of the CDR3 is TGTGCCACCTGGGACAGGTTTAAGAAACTCTTT. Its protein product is CATWDRFKKLF.

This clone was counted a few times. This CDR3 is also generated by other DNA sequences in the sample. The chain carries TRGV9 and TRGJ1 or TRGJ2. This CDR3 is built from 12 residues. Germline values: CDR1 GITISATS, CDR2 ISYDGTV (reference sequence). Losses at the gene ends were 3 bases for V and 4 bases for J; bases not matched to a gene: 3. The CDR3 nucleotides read TGTGCCTTGTGGGAGCTATATTATAAGAAACTCTTT. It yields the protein CALWELYYKKLF.

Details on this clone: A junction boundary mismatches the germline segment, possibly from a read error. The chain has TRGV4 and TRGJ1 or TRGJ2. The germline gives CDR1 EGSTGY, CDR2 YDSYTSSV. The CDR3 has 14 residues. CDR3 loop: CATWNGPGDYKKLF. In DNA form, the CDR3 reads TGTGCCACCTGGAATGGCCCGGGGGATTATAAGAAACTCTTT.

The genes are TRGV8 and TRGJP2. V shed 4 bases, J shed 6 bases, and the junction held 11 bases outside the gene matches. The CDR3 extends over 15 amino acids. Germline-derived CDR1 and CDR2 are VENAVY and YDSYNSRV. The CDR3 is CATWDVVGGDWIKTF. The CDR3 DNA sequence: TGTGCCACCTGGGACGTCGTAGGGGGTGATTGGATCAAGACGTTT.

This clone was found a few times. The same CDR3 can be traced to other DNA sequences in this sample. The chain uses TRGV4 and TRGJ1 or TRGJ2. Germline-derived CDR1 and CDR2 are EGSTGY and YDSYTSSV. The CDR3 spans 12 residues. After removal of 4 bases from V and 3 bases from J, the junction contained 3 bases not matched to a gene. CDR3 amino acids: CATWEAYYKKLF. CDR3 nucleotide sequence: TGTGCCACCTGGGAGGCTTATTATAAGAAACTCTTT.

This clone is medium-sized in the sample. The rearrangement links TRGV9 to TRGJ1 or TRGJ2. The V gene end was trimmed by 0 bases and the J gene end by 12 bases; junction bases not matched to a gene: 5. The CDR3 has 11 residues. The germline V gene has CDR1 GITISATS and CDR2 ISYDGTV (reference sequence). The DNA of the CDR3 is TGTGCCTTGTGGGAGGTGCAGAGGAAACTCTTT. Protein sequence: CALWEVQRKLF.

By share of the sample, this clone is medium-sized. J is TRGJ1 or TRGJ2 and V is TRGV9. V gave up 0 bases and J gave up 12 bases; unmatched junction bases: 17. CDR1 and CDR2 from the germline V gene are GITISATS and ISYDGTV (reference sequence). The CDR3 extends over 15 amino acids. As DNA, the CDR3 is TGTGCCTTGTGGGAGGTGCACGTTCCCAAAGAAGGGAAACTCTTT. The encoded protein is CALWEVHVPKEGKLF.

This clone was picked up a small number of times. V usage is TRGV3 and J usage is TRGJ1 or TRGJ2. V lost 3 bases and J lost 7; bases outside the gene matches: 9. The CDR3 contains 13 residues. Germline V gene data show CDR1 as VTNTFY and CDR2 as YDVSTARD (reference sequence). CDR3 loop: CATWDGLQYKKLF. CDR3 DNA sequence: TGTGCCACCTGGGACGGCCTACAGTATAAGAAACTCTTT.

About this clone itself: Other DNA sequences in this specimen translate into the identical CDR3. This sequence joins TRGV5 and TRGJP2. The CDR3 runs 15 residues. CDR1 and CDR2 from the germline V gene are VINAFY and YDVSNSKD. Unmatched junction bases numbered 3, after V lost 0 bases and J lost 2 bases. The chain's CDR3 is CATWDRSSSDWIKTF. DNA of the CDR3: TGTGCCACCTGGGACAGGAGCAGTAGTGATTGGATCAAGACGTTT.

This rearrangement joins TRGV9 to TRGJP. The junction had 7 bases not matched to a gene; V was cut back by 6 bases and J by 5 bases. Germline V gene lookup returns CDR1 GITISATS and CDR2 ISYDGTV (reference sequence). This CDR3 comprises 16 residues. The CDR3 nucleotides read TGTGCCTTGTGGATAGGAAAAGAGTTGGGCAAAAAAATCAAGGTATTT. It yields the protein CALWIGKELGKKIKVF.

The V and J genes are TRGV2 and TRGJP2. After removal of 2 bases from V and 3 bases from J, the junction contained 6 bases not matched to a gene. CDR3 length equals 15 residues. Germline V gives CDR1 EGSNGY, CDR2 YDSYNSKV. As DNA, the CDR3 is TGTGCCACCTGGGACGAGGGGGGTAGTGATTGGATCAAGACGTTT. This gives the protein CATWDEGGSDWIKTF.